A single sample gave rise to the 2 T cell receptor beta chains below, sequenced in a study of cytomegalovirus exposure and HLA in healthy donors. Researchers ran the PCR with 60 Vbeta and 13 Jbeta primers. Only in-frame clones appear in the TCRdb table, and some are missing; sequencing was by immunoSEQ multiplex PCR. The table shows around 130,000 clones, with about 80% occurring only once. The sequencing sample was made of PBMCs. All receptors derive from a girl aged 2 to 9 in good health and CMV-seronegative.

The genes are TRBV27 and TRBJ2-1, with TRBD2 identical over 10 bases. The CDR3 is 16 amino acids. Germline V lookup: CDR1 MNHEY, CDR2 SMNVEV (reference sequence). The ends lost 0 bases at V and 4 bases at J; junction bases unmatched: 3. In DNA, the CDR3 is TGTGCCAGCAGTTTATCCGGGACTAGCGCATACAATGAGCAGTTCTTC. Its translation: CASSLSGTSAYNEQFF.

This clone came up a few times. The sample has other DNA sequences that encode this CDR3 too. This sequence joins TRBV9 and TRBJ1-1; 8 positions agree with TRBD1. The CDR3 runs 14 residues. Looked up from germline, CDR1 is SGDLS and CDR2 is YYNGEE. V lost 2 bases and J lost 1; bases outside the gene matches: 1. The CDR3 region has the DNA TGTGCCAGCAGCGTGGACAGGGCGAACACTGAAGCTTTCTTT. Protein product: CASSVDRANTEAFF.